This T cell receptor beta chain is from a study of cytomegalovirus exposure and HLA in healthy donors. Notes on the study in general: In an earlier analysis, about 87% or about 30%: the productive usage of most TCR beta V segments.

Amplification used 60 Vbeta primers and 13 Jbeta primers. Assay: immunoSEQ multiplex PCR; the TCRdb copy retains only in-frame clones and omits some. The sample lists just under 150,000 clones; 75% to 90% were seen once. CDR3 length equals 14 residues. Germline-derived CDR1 and CDR2 are MNHEY and SMNVEV (reference sequence). Deletions cut 6 bases from V and 0 bases from J, with 9 bases between. Turning to this clone: No antigen is known for it.

The sample taken for sequencing was PBMCs. V and J are TRBV27 and TRBJ1-5; D gene unclear. This TCR was sampled from a young woman in good health and CMV-seronegative. The CDR3 loop is CASRPGGSNQPQHF. The DNA of the CDR3 is TGTGCCAGCAGGCCCGGAGGTAGCAATCAGCCCCAGCATTTT.